This T cell receptor (beta chain) was sequenced for a study of CD8+ T cells in alopecia areata. Trimming took 5 bases from V and 3 from J, leaving 13 bases between them. Germline assignment: CDR1 SEHNR and CDR2 FQNEAQ (reference sequence). The CDR3 loop spans 15 amino acids. Documented treatment: oral pan-JAK inhibitor, 5-10 mg twice daily. There are a few counts of this clone. TCR sequencing used cDNA made by reverse transcription of extracted RNA. Sequenced by immunoSEQ multiplex PCR; TCRdb stores in-frame clones only, minus some. The sample lists more than 90,000 clones, approximately 54% occurring once.

This receptor was taken from a human donor with alopecia areata. The chain has TRBV7-9 and TRBJ2-2, with D possibly matching TRBD2 (5 bases). Sample: CD8+ T cells sorted from blood, taken at week 24, from a patient treated with tofacitinib. The CDR3 region is CASSHRGSDTGELFF. The CDR3 bases are TGTGCCAGCAGCCACAGAGGGTCGGACACCGGGGAGCTGTTTTTT.